The 10 T cell receptor beta chains listed next were all sequenced from one sample in a study of blood T cell repertoires in COVID-19. The repertoire was sequenced with immunoSEQ multiplex PCR; TCRdb's copy has only in-frame clones and lacks some. The sample holds 95,000 to 120,000 clones, about 85% seen once. Source material: peripheral blood. The source is a man in his forties or fifties with acute or convalescent COVID-19.

This clone was seen a few times. The chain joins TRBV10-3 to TRBJ1-1; 7 nucleotides match TRBD1. CDR1 and CDR2 from the germline V gene are ENHRY and SYGVKD. The CDR3 consists of 13 residues. The V gene end was trimmed by 6 bases and the J gene end by 3 bases; junction bases not matched to a gene: 4. The CDR3 loop is CAIREDRDTEAFF. In DNA form, the CDR3 reads TGTGCCATCAGAGAAGACAGGGACACTGAAGCTTTCTTT.

The chain joins TRBV5-1 to TRBJ2-1; TRBD2 is a possible D gene (7 bases). Germline V CDR1 and CDR2: SGHRS, YFSETQ. The V and J ends lost 3 bases and 2 bases respectively, with 18 bases between them. The length of the CDR3 is 17 residues. CDR3 protein: CASSYNRGAGAYNEQFF. In DNA form, the CDR3 reads TGCGCCAGCAGCTACAACCGGGGGGCCGGTGCCTACAATGAGCAGTTCTTC.

This clone was recorded only once. The chain combines TRBV15 with TRBJ2-5; possibly TRBD1 for D (6 bases). CDR1 is LNHNV, CDR2 YYDKDF, per germline (reference sequence). This CDR3 has 14 amino acids. Deletions cut 6 bases from V and 0 bases from J, with 11 bases between. CDR3 protein: CATRTGLNQETQYF. CDR3 in DNA: TGTGCCACCAGAACAGGGCTAAACCAAGAGACCCAGTACTTC.

V usage is TRBV19 and J usage is TRBJ1-2; weak D call: TRBD1 (5 bases). Per germline, CDR1 LNHDA and CDR2 SQIVND (reference sequence). V shed 8 bases and J shed 2 bases, with 15 bases lying between them. This CDR3 has 14 amino acids. This CDR3 reads CASLLGGENYGYTF. The CDR3 DNA reads as TGTGCCAGTCTCCTCGGAGGGGAGAACTATGGCTACACCTTC.

The genes are TRBV4-2 and TRBJ1-2, with D maybe TRBD1 (6 bases). The germline CDR1 and CDR2 sequences are LGHNA and YNFKEQ. This CDR3 comprises 14 residues. V dropped 0 bases and J dropped 8 bases, with 13 bases sitting between them. CDR3 in amino acids: CASSQDGGARGYTF. The CDR3 nucleotides read TGTGCCAGCAGCCAAGATGGGGGGGCGAGGGGCTACACCTTC.

This chain joins TRBV9 and TRBJ2-7; 7 nucleotides match TRBD2. V dropped 0 bases and J dropped 9; count of bases not matched to a gene: 15. This CDR3 is 16 amino acids long. Germline V CDR1 and CDR2: SGDLS, YYNGEE. CDR3 residues: CASSVGNDRTGGGQYF. The CDR3 DNA reads as TGTGCCAGCAGCGTAGGGAACGATAGGACGGGGGGAGGGCAGTACTTC.

The CDR3 bases are TGTGCCAGCAGTTACTCCCCGGCGGACACCGGGGAGCTGTTTTTT. It codes for CASSYSPADTGELFF. The chain links TRBV6-5 to TRBJ2-2; D is ambiguous. The ends were cut back, 0 bases at V and 3 bases at J, with 8 bases in the middle. CDR1 and CDR2 from the germline V gene are MNHEY and SVGAGI. This CDR3 spans 15 amino acids.

V is TRBV11-2 and J is TRBJ2-1; D might be TRBD1 (5 bases). Looked up from germline, CDR1 is SGHAT and CDR2 is FQNNGV. The CDR3 is 15 amino acids. V was cut by 1 base and J by 4 bases, with 11 bases left in between. CDR3 nucleotide sequence: TGTGCCAGCAGCTTAGCCAGGGTCTCATACAATGAGCAGTTCTTC. It yields the protein CASSLARVSYNEQFF.

This clone was recorded once. The chain carries TRBV9 and TRBJ1-1; 7 positions agree with TRBD1. There are 14 residues in the CDR3. Per germline, CDR1 SGDLS and CDR2 YYNGEE. J lost 3 bases, V lost 6 bases, and 8 bases had no gene match. The CDR3 region has the DNA TGTGCCAGCAACCCCGGGACAGTGGACACTGAAGCTTTCTTT. This gives the protein CASNPGTVDTEAFF.

V is TRBV3-1 (or the pseudogene TRBV3-2) and J is TRBJ1-3; TRBD1 might be the D (6 bases). The germline V gene encodes CDR1 LGHDT and CDR2 YNNKEL (reference sequence). Trimming removed 5 bases at V and 4 bases at J, with 15 bases between. The CDR3 has 15 residues. As DNA, the CDR3 is TGTGCCAGCAGCTATGCCAGGGGATCCGGAAACACCATATATTTT. Translation gives CASSYARGSGNTIYF.